The 17 T cell receptor beta chains presented below share a single source sample, sequenced in a study of T cell changes during pregnancy in multiple sclerosis. Clones were read by immunoSEQ multiplex PCR, and TCRdb kept only the in-frame ones, dropping some. The table has about 120,000 clones, 90% to 95% seen once. The starting material was peripheral blood, obtained before pregnancy. The receptors were gathered from a female donor with multiple sclerosis, enrolled in a pregnancy study.

The chain has TRBV4-2 and TRBJ2-3; D is possibly TRBD2 (6 bases). Germline assignment: CDR1 LGHNA and CDR2 YNFKEQ. This CDR3 is built from 16 residues. V dropped 2 bases and J dropped 1 base, with 13 bases sitting between them. CDR3 bases: TGTGCCAGCAGCCAATCCACGGGGGAGGGCACAGATACGCAGTATTTT. Residues: CASSQSTGEGTDTQYF.

The table lists this clone with a few counts. The rearrangement links TRBV19 to TRBJ1-1; 9 bases agree with TRBD1. CDR3 size: 14 residues. J lost 0 bases, V lost 5 bases, and 1 base had no gene match. The germline gives CDR1 LNHDA, CDR2 SQIVND (reference sequence). CDR3 region: CASSRDRVNTEAFF. CDR3 sequence (DNA): TGTGCCAGTAGTCGGGACAGGGTGAACACTGAAGCTTTCTTT.

This chain links TRBV19 with TRBJ1-2, with 9 bases matching TRBD1. The CDR3 covers 14 residues. Germline V gene data show CDR1 as LNHDA and CDR2 as SQIVND (reference sequence). The ends lost 4 bases at V and 6 bases at J; junction bases unmatched: 6. The CDR3: CASSTRDRVNGYTF. The CDR3 nucleotides are TGTGCCAGTAGTACCCGGGACAGGGTAAATGGCTACACCTTC.

The chain uses TRBV9 and TRBJ1-1; maybe TRBD1 (6 bases). This CDR3 has 15 amino acids. V lost 1 base and J 4 bases, leaving 14 bases between the germline ends. Germline assignment: CDR1 SGDLS and CDR2 YYNGEE. The CDR3 reads CASSVREGEATEAFF. CDR3 bases: TGTGCCAGCAGCGTAAGGGAGGGGGAGGCCACTGAAGCTTTCTTT.

As DNA, the CDR3 is TGTGCCAGCAGCTTAGTGGGACAGGGGGCCCGAGCTTTCTTT. The encoded protein is CASSLVGQGARAFF. This chain connects TRBV7-2 to TRBJ1-1; 12 bases are a match to TRBD1. The CDR3 extends over 14 amino acids. Germline V gene lookup returns CDR1 SGHTA and CDR2 FQGNSA. The V and J ends lost 1 base and 10 bases, in that order; junction bases with no gene match: 4. The whole variable domain, remainder taken from reference TRBV7-2 and TRBJ1-1, is GAGVSQSPSNKVTEKGKDVELRCDPISGHTALYWYRQSLGQGLEFLIYFQGNSAPDKSGLPSDRFSAERTGGSVSTLTIQRTQQEDSAVYLCASSLVGQGARAFFGQGTRLTVV.

In its sample, this clone was seen a few times. V is TRBV10-2 and J is TRBJ2-7; 7 nucleotides agree with TRBD1. Germline CDR1 reads WSHSY; CDR2 reads SAAADI. The length of the CDR3 is 14 residues. V shed 4 bases, J shed 6 bases, and the junction held 9 bases outside the gene matches. CDR3 region: CASSVTGERGEQYF. The CDR3 DNA sequence: TGCGCCAGCAGTGTCACAGGGGAAAGGGGCGAGCAGTACTTC.

V gene TRBV6-5 combines with J gene TRBJ1-6; weak D call: TRBD1 (5 bases). Trimming left V 2 bases short and J 4 bases short, with 12 bases between. The length of the CDR3 is 16 residues. Germline V gives CDR1 MNHEY, CDR2 SVGAGI. As DNA, the CDR3 is TGTGCCAGCAGTTACGATCAGGGAAGGTATAATTCACCCCTCCACTTT. It yields the protein CASSYDQGRYNSPLHF.

The chain has TRBV14 and TRBJ2-2; 7 nucleotides align to TRBD2. Per germline, CDR1 SGHDN and CDR2 FVKESK. The CDR3 extends over 14 amino acids. Trimming removed 0 bases from V and 7 bases from J; junction bases left unmatched: 2. The CDR3 DNA reads as TGTGCCAGCAGCCAAGATAGCGGGTTCGGGGAGCTGTTTTTT. Amino acids: CASSQDSGFGELFF.

The chain joins TRBV6-5 to TRBJ2-1; 10 bases map to TRBD1. The CDR3 is 16 amino acids. CDR1 and CDR2 from the germline V gene are MNHEY and SVGAGI. Unmatched junction bases numbered 11, after V lost 4 bases and J lost 8 bases. As DNA, the CDR3 is TGTGCCAGCAGTTTAACCGGGACAGGGGTTGTCTATGAGCAGTTCTTC. Protein: CASSLTGTGVVYEQFF.

This clone was detected only once. The rearrangement links TRBV19 to TRBJ2-2; TRBD1 is a possible D gene (8 bases). V lost 4 bases, J lost 3 bases, and 24 bases lay in between. The CDR3 has 19 residues. The germline V gene has CDR1 LNHDA and CDR2 SQIVND (reference sequence). The CDR3 reads CASSRYGTGLDSHTGELFF. Here the CDR3 DNA reads TGTGCCAGTAGTAGGTATGGGACAGGACTAGATTCTCACACCGGGGAGCTGTTTTTT.

As to this clone: The same CDR3 can be traced to other DNA sequences in this sample. V usage is TRBV19 and J usage is TRBJ1-1, with D perhaps TRBD1 (6 bases). Germline CDR1 LNHDA, CDR2 SQIVND (reference sequence). The CDR3 consists of 13 residues. V lost 3 bases and J lost 3, with 8 bases in between. The CDR3 spells CASSIGGHTEAFF. CDR3 DNA: TGTGCCAGTAGTATCGGGGGGCACACTGAAGCTTTCTTT.

The rearrangement uses TRBV9 and TRBJ1-5; 7 bases fit TRBD1. V shed 2 bases and J 5 bases; nucleotides not matched to a gene: 4. The CDR3 is 14 amino acids. Germline V lookup: CDR1 SGDLS, CDR2 YYNGEE. Here the CDR3 reads CASSVRDSYQPQHF. CDR3 coding DNA: TGTGCCAGCAGCGTCCGGGACAGTTATCAGCCCCAGCATTTT.

The J gene is TRBJ2-1, the V gene TRBV27, with 7 bases identical to TRBD1. J lost 7 bases, V lost 4 bases, and 7 bases had no gene match. CDR3 length: 14 residues. Germline V gene data show CDR1 as MNHEY and CDR2 as SMNVEV (reference sequence). The CDR3 spells CASSYRQGSNEQFF. Here the CDR3 DNA reads TGTGCCAGCAGTTACCGACAGGGATCGAATGAGCAGTTCTTC.

The V call is TRBV4-2, the J call TRBJ2-1, with 10 bases identical to TRBD2. The CDR3 contains 14 residues. J was trimmed by 8 bases and V by 4 bases; bases with no gene match: 5. The germline CDR1 and CDR2 sequences are LGHNA and YNFKEQ. The CDR3 loop reads CASSPGLASDEQFF. CDR3 nucleotide sequence: TGTGCCAGCAGCCCGGGACTAGCGAGCGATGAGCAGTTCTTC.

This rearrangement joins TRBV14 to TRBJ1-3; possible D gene TRBD1, 6 bases. The CDR3 sequence is 18 residues long. CDR1 SGHDN and CDR2 FVKESK come from the germline V gene. Trimming pared 3 bases from V and 0 bases from J, leaving 18 bases between. The CDR3 DNA reads TGTGCCAGCAGCCACAATACCGGACAGATATTCTCTGGAAACACCATATATTTT. This gives the protein CASSHNTGQIFSGNTIYF. The entire variable domain, with the rest obtained from reference TRBV14 and TRBJ1-3, is as follows: EAGVTQFPSHSVIEKGQTVTLRCDPISGHDNLYWYRRVMGKEIKFLLHFVKESKQDESGMPNNRFLAERTGGTYSTLKVQPAELEDSGVYFCASSHNTGQIFSGNTIYFGEGSWLTVV.

The chain has TRBV19 and TRBJ2-3; D gene ambiguous. CDR1 is LNHDA, CDR2 SQIVND, per germline (reference sequence). The CDR3 length is 14 residues. Trimming removed 7 bases from V and 0 bases from J, with 11 bases in between. The CDR3 loop reads CASKPQISTDTQYF. CDR3 DNA: TGTGCCAGTAAACCACAGATAAGCACAGATACGCAGTATTTT.

For the CDR3, the DNA is TGTGCCAGTAGTATCGGCCTAGCGGCCCAAGATGAGCAGTTCTTC. This sequence encodes CASSIGLAAQDEQFF. This sequence joins TRBV19 and TRBJ2-1, with 7 bases matching TRBD2. Germline V lookup: CDR1 LNHDA, CDR2 SQIVND (reference sequence). The V gene end was trimmed by 3 bases and the J gene end by 8 bases; junction bases not matched to a gene: 10. CDR3 length: 15 residues.